The T cell receptor (beta chain) under discussion was sequenced for a study of response to subunit inactivated influenza vaccine. Study-level findings and limits: A suggestion made by the authors is that each seasonal influenza vaccination recruits few new T cells.

This CDR3 is 16 amino acids long. The J segment lost 0 bases and the V segment lost 2 bases, leaving 6 bases of the junction unmatched. Per germline, CDR1 DFQATT and CDR2 SNEGSKA (reference sequence). This clonotype was seen a few times. Its antigen is undetermined. TCRdb redid the calling of the RT-PCR reads with MiXCR, one entry per CDR3 protein. The repertoire has around 470,000 distinct CDR3 sequences, 7.2% of them found once; the top ten carry around 13%. V is TRBV20-1 and J is TRBJ1-4; 7 bases match TRBD1. The source material was PBMCs from blood, sampled approximately 25 months after vaccination. This TCR was sampled from a man aged 45-69 years who received an inactivated influenza vaccine. The CDR3 DNA reads TGCAGTGCTAGAAGGGGACAGTATGCAACTAATGAAAAACTGTTTTTT. Translated: CSARRGQYATNEKLFF.